This T cell receptor (beta chain) was observed in a study of CD8+CD57+ T cells in acquired aplastic anemia. According to the study, genomic DNA was the template for TCR beta VDJ and CDR3 profiling. TCRdb re-analysed the reads in MiXCR, keeping a single row per CDR3 protein. Altogether about 180,000 distinct CDR3 sequences are present, 46% being singletons, with the ten largest covering about 2.9%. The CDR3 is made up of 14 amino acids. V lost 4 bases, J lost 10 bases, and 14 bases lay in between. Germline V gene lookup returns CDR1 MNHEY and CDR2 SVGAGI. Sequenced input: sorted CD4+, CD8+, or CD8+CD57+ T cells (not recorded which) from PBMCs. The receptor was isolated from a human donor in good health. J is TRBJ1-6 and V is TRBV6-5; TRBD1 is a possible D gene (5 bases). CDR3 residues: CASSSGLGGSPLHF. The CDR3 coding sequence is TGTGCCAGCAGTTCAGGGCTGGGCGGATCACCCCTCCACTTT.